Listed below are T cell receptor beta chains from one sample, sequenced in a study of T cell changes during pregnancy in multiple sclerosis. Sequencing was performed with immunoSEQ multiplex PCR; in TCRdb, only in-frame clones are kept and a portion is missing. The data show 65,000 to 85,000 clones, 80% to 95% seen once. The specimen comprised CD4+ T cells from peripheral blood mononuclear cells, sampled after pregnancy. These receptors all come from a female donor with multiple sclerosis, enrolled in a pregnancy study. CDR3s include the opening cysteine and the closing phenylalanine or tryptophan. The D gene is left open where the match is weak. Expanded clones are given a class, and other clones once, few, many or no size at all.

>TRBD1|TRBJ2-7|.|TRBV9
CASSVGWGQGMQQYF
TGTGCCAGCAGCGTAGGGTGGGGACAGGGCATGCAGCAGTACTTC
>TRBD1|TRBJ2-3|.|TRBV5-1
CASSSQGDTQYF
TGCGCCAGCAGCTCACAGGGGGATACGCAGTATTTT
>.|TRBJ1-1|.|TRBV10-3
CAISEQQRNTEAFF
TGTGCCATCAGTGAACAGCAAAGGAACACTGAAGCTTTCTTT
>TRBD2|TRBJ2-5|.|TRBV7-9
CASSMGLAGGQETQYF
TGTGCCAGCAGCATGGGACTAGCGGGAGGGCAAGAGACCCAGTACTTC
>.|TRBJ2-7|.|TRBV14
CASSQQLSGEQYF
TGTGCCAGCAGCCAACAACTTTCTGGCGAGCAGTACTTC
>TRBD1|TRBJ1-2|.|TRBV7-2
CASSVGTGGADGYTF
TGTGCCAGCAGCGTGGGGACAGGGGGCGCGGATGGCTACACCTTC
>TRBD1|TRBJ2-2|.|TRBV5-5
CASSRWTGDTGELFF
TGTGCCAGCAGCCGCTGGACAGGGGACACCGGGGAGCTGTTTTTT
>.|TRBJ2-1|.|TRBV27
CASSQNRAGSGNEQFF
TGTGCCAGCAGTCAAAACAGGGCGGGTTCGGGCAATGAGCAGTTCTTC
>TRBD2|TRBJ2-1|.|TRBV27
CASSFLTSGRSNEQFF
TGTGCCAGCAGTTTCCTGACTAGCGGGAGAAGTAATGAGCAGTTCTTC
>.|TRBJ2-5|.|TRBV29-1
CSVAAGGETQYF
TGCAGCGTTGCGGCAGGGGGGGAGACCCAGTACTTC
>TRBD2|TRBJ2-1|.|TRBV7-6
CASSSGTSGRGAYNEQFF
TGTGCCAGCAGCTCCGGGACTAGCGGGAGAGGAGCCTACAATGAGCAGTTCTTC
>TRBD1|TRBJ1-2|once|TRBV2
CASSSGTGNGYTF
TGTGCCAGCAGTTCCGGGACAGGGAACGGCTACACCTTC
>.|TRBJ2-5|.|TRBV6-5
CASSPTGTSETQYF
TGTGCCAGCAGCCCAACGGGGACTTCAGAGACCCAGTACTTC
>TRBD2|TRBJ2-1|.|TRBV4-1
CASSQVLAGGYNEQFF
TGCGCCAGCAGCCAAGTCCTAGCGGGAGGGTACAATGAGCAGTTCTTC
>.|TRBJ2-1|.|TRBV5-1
CASSLSEFSYNEQFF
TGCGCCAGCAGCTTGAGCGAGTTCTCCTACAATGAGCAGTTCTTC
>.|TRBJ1-2|.|TRBV30
CAWSVEEGGYYGYTF
TGTGCCTGGAGTGTTGAGGAAGGGGGATACTATGGCTACACCTTC
>TRBD2|TRBJ2-1|.|TRBV15
CATSSSGLDKHEQFF
TGTGCCACCAGCAGCTCGGGACTAGATAAACATGAGCAGTTCTTC
>TRBD1|TRBJ2-2|.|TRBV5-1
CASSLGGTGEAGELFF
TGCGCCAGCAGCTTGGGCGGGACAGGAGAAGCCGGGGAGCTGTTTTTT
>TRBD2|TRBJ2-3|.|TRBV7-3
CASSLAGGRSTDTQYF
TGTGCCAGCAGCTTAGCGGGAGGACGGAGCACAGATACGCAGTATTTT
>TRBD2|TRBJ2-5|once|TRBV29-1
CSVERTAGAETQYF
TGCAGCGTTGAAAGAACGGCGGGAGCAGAGACCCAGTACTTC
>.|TRBJ2-1|.|TRBV11-3
CASSLGLTAYNEQFF
TGTGCCAGCAGCTTAGGGCTTACCGCCTACAATGAGCAGTTCTTC
>.|TRBJ2-3|.|TRBV5-1
CASSLGEFSSTDTQYF
TGCGCCAGCAGCTTGGGAGAATTTTCTAGCACAGATACGCAGTATTTT
>.|TRBJ1-5|.|TRBV2
CASMTRVGQPQHF
TGTGCCAGCATGACCAGGGTCGGTCAGCCCCAGCATTTT
>TRBD1|TRBJ2-3|.|TRBV2
CASRRTGGTDTQYF
TGTGCCAGCAGGAGGACAGGCGGGACAGATACGCAGTATTTT
>.|TRBJ2-3|.|TRBV6-6
CASKTPARVDTQYF
TGTGCCAGTAAGACCCCAGCGAGGGTAGATACGCAGTATTTT
>TRBD1|TRBJ2-1|.|TRBV7-2
CASSVDRGAGDEQFF
TGTGCCAGCAGCGTGGACAGGGGGGCCGGGGATGAGCAGTTCTTC
>.|TRBJ2-5|.|TRBV5-1
CASSPGTRGQETQYF
TGCGCCAGCAGCCCGGGGACCAGGGGACAAGAGACCCAGTACTTC
>TRBD1|TRBJ1-5|once|TRBV19
CASSIRQGYSNQPQHF
TGTGCCAGTAGTATCCGACAGGGATATAGCAATCAGCCCCAGCATTTT
>.|TRBJ1-5|.|TRBV28
CASSFTPRHRGPNQPQHF
TGTGCCAGCAGTTTCACACCGAGACACCGTGGCCCTAATCAGCCCCAGCATTTT
>.|TRBJ2-4|.|TRBV30
CAWGRENIQYF
TGTGCCTGGGGCAGGGAAAACATTCAGTACTTC
>.|TRBJ2-7|.|TRBV7-9
CASSFQAVEGEQYF
TGTGCCAGCAGCTTTCAAGCCGTGGAGGGTGAGCAGTACTTC
>TRBD2|TRBJ2-5|.|TRBV9
CASSVDPSGGGETQYF
TGTGCCAGCAGCGTAGATCCTAGCGGGGGGGGTGAGACCCAGTACTTC
>.|TRBJ2-5|.|TRBV30
CAWKSVTGETQYF
TGTGCCTGGAAATCCGTCACGGGGGAGACCCAGTACTTC
>.|TRBJ2-5|.|TRBV6-5
CASSYSTSVRETQYF
TGTGCCAGCAGTTACTCGACTAGTGTTAGGGAGACCCAGTACTTC
>TRBD2|TRBJ2-1|.|TRBV9
CASSRTSGGAKTYNEQFF
TGTGCCAGCAGCCGGACTAGCGGGGGGGCCAAGACCTACAATGAGCAGTTCTTC
>TRBD2|TRBJ2-3|.|TRBV7-9
CASVMGGTSASTDTQYF
TGTGCCAGCGTTATGGGAGGGACGTCGGCTAGCACAGATACGCAGTATTTT
>.|TRBJ2-1|.|TRBV19
CASNSLRGGEQFF
TGTGCCAGTAATTCACTGAGGGGGGGTGAGCAGTTCTTC
>TRBD1|TRBJ2-7|.|TRBV5-1
CASSLYPGQGGLGQYF
TGCGCCAGCAGCTTGTACCCGGGACAGGGGGGGCTCGGGCAGTACTTC
>.|TRBJ1-1|.|TRBV30
CAWSPGTTQSEAFF
TGTGCCTGGAGCCCCGGGACAACCCAATCTGAAGCTTTCTTT
>TRBD2|TRBJ2-6|.|TRBV9
CASSVGHNLPGTSVITGANVLTF
TGTGCCAGCAGCGTAGGGCATAATTTACCCGGGACTAGCGTCATTACTGGGGCCAACGTCCTGACTTTC
>.|TRBJ1-5|.|TRBV9
CASSTRSQPQHF
TGTGCCAGCAGCACAAGGAGTCAGCCCCAGCATTTT
>.|TRBJ1-5|.|TRBV28
CASSLATSGQPQHF
TGTGCCAGCAGTTTAGCGACCTCCGGGCAGCCCCAGCATTTT
>.|TRBJ2-7|.|TRBV11-2
CASSFGAGGLASYEQYF
TGTGCCAGCAGCTTTGGTGCCGGCGGGTTGGCCTCCTACGAGCAGTACTTC
>.|TRBJ2-3|.|TRBV4-2
CASSQDGGAGSTDTQYF
TGTGCCAGCAGCCAAGATGGTGGGGCGGGGAGCACAGATACGCAGTATTTT
>TRBD2|TRBJ2-7|few|TRBV27
CASSYSGGSTIYEQYF
TGTGCCAGCAGTTATTCAGGCGGGAGTACCATCTACGAGCAGTACTTC
>TRBD1|TRBJ1-2|.|TRBV5-6
CASDRQGSPNYGYTF
TGTGCCAGCGATAGACAGGGGTCTCCTAACTATGGCTACACCTTC
>.|TRBJ2-1|.|TRBV5-4
CASSLAPGLQYEQFF
TGTGCCAGCAGCTTGGCCCCAGGACTACAATATGAGCAGTTCTTC
>.|TRBJ2-3|.|TRBV2
CASNAESTDTQYF
TGTGCCAGCAACGCGGAGAGCACAGATACGCAGTATTTT
>.|TRBJ1-2|.|TRBV9
CASSAYRANGYTF
TGTGCCAGCAGCGCCTACAGGGCTAACGGCTACACCTTC
>.|TRBJ2-7|.|TRBV7-9
CAGGGGGYEQYF
TGTGCAGGGGGGGGAGGAGGGTACGAGCAGTACTTC
>TRBD1|TRBJ2-2|.|TRBV30
CAWSATGDFAGELFF
TGTGCCTGGAGTGCCACAGGGGATTTTGCCGGGGAGCTGTTTTTT
>TRBD2|TRBJ2-2|.|TRBV19
CASRTSGDNTGELFF
TGTGCCAGTCGGACTAGCGGGGACAACACCGGGGAGCTGTTTTTT
>.|TRBJ1-6|.|TRBV2
CASSEERRKGFF
TGTGCCAGCAGTGAAGAGCGCCGGAAAGGATTTTTT
>TRBD1|TRBJ1-2|.|TRBV28
CASEKRDRGGYGYTF
TGTGCCAGCGAGAAACGGGACAGGGGTGGCTATGGCTACACCTTC
>.|TRBJ2-7|.|TRBV28
CASSSGGYEQYF
TGTGCCAGCAGTTCAGGAGGGTACGAGCAGTACTTC
>TRBD1|TRBJ2-7|.|TRBV9
CASSPLDRGGYEQYF
TGTGCCAGCAGCCCACTGGACAGGGGAGGCTACGAGCAGTACTTC
>.|TRBJ2-7|once|TRBV7-6
CASSLVEGTDYEQYF
TGTGCCAGCAGCTTAGTGGAGGGTACCGACTACGAGCAGTACTTC
>TRBD2|TRBJ2-1|once|TRBV4-1
CASGGTSGRAEQFF
TGCGCCAGCGGAGGGACTAGCGGGAGGGCTGAGCAGTTCTTC
>.|TRBJ2-7|.|TRBV6-5
CASGLGPPESYEQYF
TGTGCCAGCGGACTCGGGCCTCCGGAGTCCTACGAGCAGTACTTC
>TRBD1|TRBJ2-3|.|TRBV30
CAWSPGQGRTDTQYF
TGTGCCTGGAGCCCGGGACAGGGGCGCACAGATACGCAGTATTTT